These T cell receptor beta chains were read from a single sample in a study of cytomegalovirus exposure and HLA in healthy donors. Clones were sequenced by immunoSEQ multiplex PCR, and TCRdb holds only the in-frame ones, with some missing. This table has 110,000 to 150,000 clones, roughly nine tenths appearing once. Sequencing used PBMCs. Every receptor here comes from a woman aged 18-30 years in good health and CMV-seropositive. CDR3s include the opening cysteine and the closing phenylalanine or tryptophan. Fields, in order: V gene, J gene, D gene, CDR3 DNA, CDR3 protein. A D gene is named only where the DNA matches it firmly.

TRBV9	TRBJ2-1	TRBD2	TGTGCCAGCAGCGTAGGGCGGGGGGCCATTAATGAGCAGTTCTTC	CASSVGRGAINEQFF
TRBV18	TRBJ2-5	-	TGTGCCAGCTCACCAGTTCCTGTCGGCGCCAGGGGCCAAGAGACCCAGTACTTC	CASSPVPVGARGQETQYF
TRBV25-1	TRBJ1-1	-	TGTGCCAGCAGTGTTAGCGGGGCAGTCACTGAAGCTTTCTTT	CASSVSGAVTEAFF
TRBV30	TRBJ2-7	-	TGTGCCTGGAGTAGGCGGGGGCGGCCCTACGAGCAGTACTTC	CAWSRRGRPYEQYF
TRBV5-1	TRBJ2-2	-	TGCGCCAGCAGCTTCGGCGGAGGGGGCTACACCGGGGAGCTGTTTTTT	CASSFGGGGYTGELFF
TRBV4-1	TRBJ2-7	TRBD2	TGCGCCAGCAGCCAGACCCCGACTAGCGGAATCACCTACGAGCAGTACTTC	CASSQTPTSGITYEQYF
TRBV28	TRBJ1-2	-	TGTGCCAGCAGTTTTGGAAGCGCTATGAACTACACCTTC	CASSFGSAMNYTF
TRBV4-3	TRBJ2-7	TRBD1	TGCGCCAGCAGCCATGACGGGACAGGAAGCACCTACGAGCAGTACTTC	CASSHDGTGSTYEQYF
TRBV7-2	TRBJ2-7	-	TGTGCCAGCAGCCCCCGGGGGATCGTGAGAGACGAGCAGTACTTC	CASSPRGIVRDEQYF
TRBV13	TRBJ2-2	TRBD1	TGTGCCAGCAGCTCGGGACAGTACACCGGGGAGCTGTTTTTT	CASSSGQYTGELFF
TRBV27	TRBJ1-2	TRBD1	TGTGCCAGCAGCCAGGGACAGGGTGGTGGCTACACCTTC	CASSQGQGGGYTF
TRBV9	TRBJ1-2	TRBD1	TGTGCCAGCAGCGAAGGCAGGGGGCGCGTTAACTATGGCTACACCTTC	CASSEGRGRVNYGYTF
TRBV5-8	TRBJ2-7	-	TGTGCCAGCAGCTTGGATATACAGGGAATCTACGAGCAGTACTTC	CASSLDIQGIYEQYF
TRBV5-6	TRBJ2-7	-	TGTGCCAGCAGCTTGGCTAGCTACGAGCAGTACTTC	CASSLASYEQYF
TRBV6-5	TRBJ1-1	-	TGTGCCAGCAGTTACTCCGGAGGGCAGGAAGCTTTCTTT	CASSYSGGQEAFF